One sample yielded the 25 T cell receptor beta chains listed below, sequenced in a study of blood T cell repertoires in COVID-19. Data came from immunoSEQ multiplex PCR; TCRdb stores just in-frame clones and leaves some out. The table records roughly 120,000 clones, 79% of them present only once. The specimen sequenced was peripheral blood. The origin of the receptors is a woman at least 80 years old with acute or convalescent COVID-19.

This clone occurred once. This rearrangement joins TRBV6-2 or TRBV6-3 to TRBJ2-2; D unclear. Germline CDR1 reads MNHEY; CDR2 reads SVGEGT. V lost 0 bases and J lost 1, with 6 bases in between. This CDR3 region has 15 residues. Here the CDR3 reads CASSYSTGNTGELFF. As DNA, the CDR3 is TGTGCCAGCAGTTACTCAACGGGGAACACCGGGGAGCTGTTTTTT.

The chain links TRBV7-9 to TRBJ2-1; 7 bases are a match to TRBD2. Germline loops: CDR1 SEHNR, CDR2 FQNEAQ (reference sequence). Trimming took 1 base from V and 8 from J; bases not matched to a gene: 14. CDR3 length: 17 amino acids. The CDR3 DNA sequence: TGTGCCAGCAGCTTAGGTATCGGTGCGGGAGTTTCCGATGAGCAGTTCTTC. It yields the protein CASSLGIGAGVSDEQFF.

The chain combines TRBV29-1 with TRBJ1-4; the match to TRBD1 covers 8 bases. In germline, CDR1 is SQVTM, CDR2 ANQGSEA. The CDR3 totals 13 residues. V was pared by 4 bases and J by 4 bases, with 2 bases of the junction left unmatched. CDR3 amino acids: CSVGDRGNEKLFF. CDR3 bases: TGCAGCGTTGGAGACAGGGGTAATGAAAAACTGTTTTTT.

The chain couples TRBV27 to TRBJ1-5; tentatively, D is TRBD1 (6 bases). The germline gives CDR1 MNHEY, CDR2 SMNVEV (reference sequence). There are 14 residues in the CDR3. V was pared by 6 bases and J by 6 bases, with 15 bases between. Written as DNA, the CDR3 is TGTGCCAGCAGCCAACAGGGCGGGGGTCAGCCCCAGCATTTT. This encodes CASSQQGGGQPQHF.

A single count supports this clone. This chain connects TRBV7-2 to TRBJ2-3, with 7 nucleotides matching TRBD2. The CDR3 contains 16 residues. Germline V gene data show CDR1 as SGHTA and CDR2 as FQGNSA. The V segment lost 7 bases and the J segment 0 bases; nucleotides outside the gene matches: 10. CDR3 sequence reads: CASNAGAGISTDTQYF. The CDR3 nucleotides read TGTGCCAGCAACGCGGGAGCGGGGATTAGCACAGATACGCAGTATTTT.

This clone was counted once. The chain has TRBV12-3 or TRBV12-4 and TRBJ2-1; 7 bases match TRBD2. The CDR3 runs to 13 residues. The ends lost 6 bases at V and 9 bases at J; junction bases unmatched: 8. CDR3 coding DNA: TGTGCCAGCAGCATAAACGGGGAGGGTGAGCAGTTCTTC. It codes for CASSINGEGEQFF.

V and J are TRBV29-1 and TRBJ2-1; 10 positions agree with TRBD2. The CDR3 has 13 amino acids. V lost 7 bases to trimming and J lost 5 bases; unmatched junction nucleotides: 5. From germline, CDR1 is SQVTM and CDR2 ANQGSEA. The CDR3 nucleotides are TGCAGCGCCAGCAGCGGGGGGGACAATGAGCAGTTCTTC. This translates into CSASSGGDNEQFF.

The chain recombines TRBV4-3 with TRBJ1-1; D is undetermined. V lost 4 bases to trimming and J lost 5 bases, with 14 bases between them. The CDR3 is 14 amino acids. Germline assignment: CDR1 LGHNA and CDR2 YSLEER. The CDR3 reads CASSPTYGETEAFF. In DNA, the CDR3 is TGCGCCAGCAGCCCCACTTACGGAGAGACTGAAGCTTTCTTT.

The V gene is TRBV29-1, the J gene TRBJ2-7, with TRBD1 identical over 8 bases. V lost 6 bases, J lost 0 bases, and 10 bases stayed unmatched. This CDR3 region has 15 residues. CDR1 is SQVTM and CDR2 is ANQGSEA in the germline V gene. In DNA, the CDR3 is TGCAGCGTCCACGGCGGGGACAGGAGCTCCTACGAGCAGTACTTC. It codes for CSVHGGDRSSYEQYF.

V gene TRBV18 combines with J gene TRBJ2-7; TRBD1 matches at 9 bases. Trimming at V came to 5 bases and at J to 4 bases, leaving 3 bases not matched to a gene. The CDR3 sequence is 13 residues long. Germline CDR1 and CDR2: KGHSH and LQKENI. For the CDR3, the DNA is TGTGCCAGCTCAGCCGGGACAGGGTACGAGCAGTACTTC. This codes for CASSAGTGYEQYF. The full variable domain, rest sourced from reference TRBV18 and TRBJ2-7, is NAGVMQNPRHLVRRRGQEARLRCSPMKGHSHVYWYRQLPEEGLKFMVYLQKENIIDESGMPKERFSAEFPKEGPSILRIQQVVRGDSAAYFCASSAGTGYEQYFGPGTRLTVT.

V usage is TRBV7-2 and J usage is TRBJ2-6, with D possibly being TRBD1 (6 bases). The CDR3 loop spans 17 amino acids. The germline gives CDR1 SGHTA, CDR2 FQGNSA. V was cut by 3 bases and J by 4 bases, with 16 bases left in between. The CDR3 DNA reads TGTGCCAGCAGCTTGGGGGTGACAGGATCGGGGGCCAACGTCCTGACTTTC. This codes for CASSLGVTGSGANVLTF.

This chain uses TRBV5-1 with TRBJ1-1; D unclear. The germline V and J ends were trimmed by 0 bases and 8 bases, with 8 bases remaining between them. CDR3 length: 12 amino acids. Per germline, CDR1 SGHRS and CDR2 YFSETQ. CDR3 sequence reads: CASSLDTAEAFF. CDR3 coding DNA: TGCGCCAGCAGCTTGGATACAGCCGAAGCTTTCTTT.

This clone was detected once. The rearrangement links TRBV2 to TRBJ1-2; D remains ambiguous. V was pared by 6 bases and J by 7 bases, with 15 bases between. Germline V lookup: CDR1 SNHLY, CDR2 FYNNEI. CDR3 length: 13 amino acids. The CDR3 spells CASSPGLAAGYTF. The DNA for the CDR3 is TGTGCCAGCAGCCCCGGGCTAGCAGCTGGCTACACCTTC. The full variable domain, its missing parts supplied by reference TRBV2 and TRBJ1-2, is EPEVTQTPSHQVTQMGQEVILRCVPISNHLYFYWYRQILGQKVEFLVSFYNNEISEKSEIFDDQFSVERPDGSNFTLKIRSTKLEDSAMYFCASSPGLAAGYTFGSGTRLTVV.

This rearrangement joins TRBV28 to TRBJ1-3, with D hard to call. CDR3 length: 13 amino acids. In germline, CDR1 is MDHEN, CDR2 SYDVKM. The V and J ends lost 2 bases and 4 bases respectively, with 6 bases between them. In DNA form, the CDR3 reads TGTGCCAGCAGTTTACAGTTCGGAAACACCATATATTTT. Translation gives CASSLQFGNTIYF.

This clone appeared a single time. V gene TRBV10-2 combines with J gene TRBJ2-1; D gene ambiguous. Germline values: CDR1 WSHSY, CDR2 SAAADI. The V gene lost 5 bases and the J gene lost 6 bases, with 5 bases spanning the gap. The CDR3 length is 11 residues. CDR3 coding DNA: TGCGCCAGCAGTAGACTCAATGAGCAGTTCTTC. Translating it yields CASSRLNEQFF.

The V gene is TRBV5-1, the J gene TRBJ1-3; 7 bases match TRBD1. The CDR3 runs 21 residues. The J segment lost 3 bases and the V segment lost 0 bases, leaving 21 bases of the junction unmatched. Germline values: CDR1 SGHRS, CDR2 YFSETQ. The CDR3 region has the DNA TGCGCCAGCAGCTTGGAGGCGTCCGACAGGGTCTTTTACCCTGGTGGAAACACCATATATTTT. The encoded protein is CASSLEASDRVFYPGGNTIYF.

The rearrangement joins TRBV3-1 (or the pseudogene TRBV3-2) to TRBJ2-6; a possible D gene is TRBD1 (5 bases). Germline V gives CDR1 LGHDT, CDR2 YNNKEL (reference sequence). There are 18 residues in the CDR3. Trimming stripped 3 bases from V and 0 bases from J, with 15 bases between. Here the CDR3 reads CASSQVRGLLSGANVLTF. The DNA for the CDR3 is TGTGCCAGCAGCCAGGTTAGGGGCCTACTCTCTGGGGCCAACGTCCTGACTTTC.

CDR3 sequence reads: CASSPGTGEIGGYTF. Here the CDR3 DNA reads TGTGCCAGCAGCCCTGGGACAGGGGAAATAGGTGGCTACACCTTC. The chain is built from TRBV9 and TRBJ1-2, with TRBD1 matching over 10 bases. This CDR3 spans 15 amino acids. From germline, CDR1 is SGDLS and CDR2 YYNGEE. V trimming: 4 bases; J trimming: 7 bases; junction bases outside the gene matches: 10.

V is TRBV7-2 and J is TRBJ1-1, with D maybe TRBD1 (5 bases). Per germline, CDR1 SGHTA and CDR2 FQGNSA. This CDR3 region has 15 residues. Between the trimmed V and J ends, which lost 4 bases and 9 bases, there was a span of 21 bases. CDR3: CASSSVGGRPEQAFF. CDR3 nucleotide sequence: TGTGCCAGCAGCTCCGTGGGGGGGAGACCAGAACAAGCTTTCTTT.

This chain connects TRBV19 to TRBJ1-1, with 9 bases identical to TRBD1. Unmatched junction bases numbered 7, after V lost 6 bases and J lost 5 bases. CDR1 and CDR2 from the germline V gene are LNHDA and SQIVND (reference sequence). The CDR3 runs to 14 residues. CDR3 amino acids: CASSIQGAGTEAFF. In nucleotides, the CDR3 is TGTGCCAGTAGCATACAGGGGGCAGGGACTGAAGCTTTCTTT.

The DNA of the CDR3 is TGTGCCAGCAGTTCTGCGGCGAGGAACACTGAAGCTTTCTTT. It codes for CASSSAARNTEAFF. The V gene is TRBV2, the J gene TRBJ1-1; D call uncertain. V dropped 5 bases and J dropped 1 base, with 11 bases sitting between them. The CDR3 runs to 14 residues. The germline CDR1 and CDR2 sequences are SNHLY and FYNNEI.

The chain combines TRBV7-2 with TRBJ2-3, with D maybe TRBD2 (6 bases). CDR1 is SGHTA, CDR2 FQGNSA, per germline. This CDR3 is built from 13 residues. Trimming cost V 8 bases and J 3 bases, with 12 bases left between them. The CDR3 nucleotides are TGTGCCAGCTTAACGGGGACTACAGATACGCAGTATTTT. It translates to CASLTGTTDTQYF. Filled out from reference TRBV7-2 and TRBJ2-3, the complete variable domain reads GAGVSQSPSNKVTEKGKDVELRCDPISGHTALYWYRQSLGQGLEFLIYFQGNSAPDKSGLPSDRFSAERTGGSVSTLTIQRTQQEDSAVYLCASLTGTTDTQYFGPGTRLTVL.

This clone occurred many times. V and J are TRBV2 and TRBJ2-1; 12 bases agree with TRBD2. Germline V CDR1 and CDR2: SNHLY, FYNNEI. This CDR3 has 15 residues. J was trimmed by 5 bases and V by 5 bases; bases with no gene match: 4. The CDR3 is CASSRTSGTHNEQFF. CDR3 nucleotides: TGTGCCAGCAGTCGGACTAGCGGGACGCACAATGAGCAGTTCTTC.

V usage is TRBV2 and J usage is TRBJ2-3, with D unclear. Deletions cut 6 bases from V and 6 bases from J, with 10 bases between. This CDR3 is 12 amino acids long. In germline, CDR1 is SNHLY, CDR2 FYNNEI. CDR3 amino acids: CASSLAGDTQYF. CDR3 sequence (DNA): TGTGCCAGCAGCTTAGCCGGGGATACGCAGTATTTT.

This clone was seen more than once but under ten times. The chain combines TRBV27 with TRBJ1-1; D remains ambiguous. The germline gives CDR1 MNHEY, CDR2 SMNVEV (reference sequence). CDR3 length: 12 amino acids. V lost 6 bases and J 5 bases, leaving 10 bases between the germline ends. The chain's CDR3 is CASRSRYTEAFF. The DNA of the CDR3 is TGTGCCAGCAGATCGAGATATACTGAAGCTTTCTTT.